These T cell receptor beta chains were read from a single sample in a study of blood T cell repertoires in COVID-19. Measured with immunoSEQ multiplex PCR; TCRdb has only the in-frame clones, and not every one. The table shows around 160,000 clones, with roughly 90% occurring only once. Sequencing was performed on PBMCs or T cells enriched from blood (not recorded which). These receptors were taken from a woman aged 40 to 50 who had been exposed to COVID-19. CDR3s include the opening cysteine and the closing phenylalanine or tryptophan. The D gene is left open where the match is weak. The size entry is marked missing in some rows and otherwise reads once, few, many or a size class.

TRBD2 TRBJ2-1 TRBV7-6 16 NA CASSLGTAAGENEQFF TGTGCCAGCAGCTTAGGTACCGCGGCGGGGGAAAATGAGCAGTTCTTC
NA TRBJ2-2 TRBV29-1 13 NA CSVGLGQLGELFF TGCAGCGTTGGACTAGGCCAACTCGGGGAGCTGTTTTTT
NA TRBJ1-1 TRBV21-1 14 once CASSHRDRGDEAFF TGTGCCAGCAGCCACCGGGACAGGGGAGATGAAGCTTTCTTT
TRBD1 TRBJ1-1 TRBV4-1 19 few CASSPLMARTGGRGTEAFF TGCGCCAGCAGCCCCCTTATGGCCAGGACAGGGGGCCGGGGAACTGAAGCTTTCTTT
NA TRBJ2-7 TRBV29-1 16 NA CSVEAVGIGAGYEQYF TGCAGCGTTGAGGCTGTGGGCATAGGTGCGGGCTACGAGCAGTACTTC
NA TRBJ2-5 TRBV2 13 NA CASSRGLQETQYF TGTGCCAGCAGTAGGGGACTCCAAGAGACCCAGTACTTC
NA TRBJ2-2 TRBV27 14 NA CASSLSQGAGELFF TGTGCCAGCAGTTTAAGTCAGGGTGCCGGGGAGCTGTTTTTT
TRBD1 TRBJ1-2 TRBV10-2 14 NA CASSRDRGNYGYTF TGCGCCAGCAGTCGGGACAGGGGGAACTATGGCTACACCTTC
NA TRBJ1-2 TRBV19 12 few CASSMRSYGYTF TGTGCCAGTAGTATGAGGAGCTATGGCTACACCTTC
NA TRBJ2-7 TRBV4-1 15 NA CASSQDSGTPYEQYF TGCGCCAGCAGCCAAGATTCCGGGACACCATACGAGCAGTACTTC
TRBD1 TRBJ2-1 TRBV28 16 NA CASSFPGTGGLGEQFF TGTGCCAGCAGTTTCCCAGGGACAGGGGGCTTGGGTGAGCAGTTCTTC
NA TRBJ1-1 TRBV5-1 16 few CASSEHRELMNTEAFF TGCGCCAGCAGCGAACACCGGGAGCTAATGAACACTGAAGCTTTCTTT
TRBD1 TRBJ1-1 TRBV7-9 15 NA CASSFPGQTNTEAFF TGTGCCAGCAGCTTCCCGGGACAGACTAACACTGAAGCTTTCTTT
TRBD1 TRBJ1-4 TRBV9 16 NA CASSVGQGAYSEKLFF TGTGCCAGCAGCGTAGGACAGGGGGCTTATAGTGAAAAACTGTTTTTT
TRBD1 TRBJ2-7 TRBV12-3/TRBV12-4 13 NA CASSLGQGGEQYF TGTGCCAGCAGCTTGGGACAGGGAGGCGAGCAGTACTTC
NA TRBJ2-5 TRBV6-2/TRBV6-3 14 few CASSYRAVAASQYF TGTGCCAGCAGTTACAGGGCGGTAGCGGCTTCCCAGTACTTC
NA TRBJ2-7 TRBV13 14 NA CASSPRQGGEEQYF TGTGCCAGCAGCCCCCGACAGGGCGGGGAAGAGCAGTACTTC
NA TRBJ1-1 TRBV5-1 13 NA CASSLTRNTEAFF TGCGCCAGCAGCTTGACCAGGAACACTGAAGCTTTCTTT
NA TRBJ1-6 TRBV6-5 12 NA CASKDTNSPLHF TGTGCCAGCAAGGACACCAATTCACCCCTCCACTTT
NA TRBJ1-1 TRBV7-9 13 NA CASSLAGHTEAFF TGTGCCAGCAGCTTAGCGGGGCACACTGAAGCTTTCTTT
TRBD1 TRBJ1-1 TRBV7-2 17 once CASSAGQGRALGTEAFF TGTGCCAGCAGCGCGGGACAGGGGAGGGCCCTGGGCACTGAAGCTTTCTTT
NA TRBJ2-7 TRBV19 15 NA CASSLSGTGRGEQYF TGTGCCAGTAGCCTTAGTGGAACAGGTAGAGGCGAGCAGTACTTC
TRBD1 TRBJ2-5 TRBV19 14 NA CASSMGQLQETQYF TGTGCCAGTAGTATGGGACAGCTCCAAGAGACCCAGTACTTC
NA TRBJ1-5 TRBV6-5 13 NA CASSRNSNQPQHF TGTGCCAGCAGTCGTAATAGCAATCAGCCCCAGCATTTT
NA TRBJ2-1 TRBV7-3 15 NA CASSLTQSSYNEQFF TGTGCCAGCAGCTTAACACAGAGCTCCTACAATGAGCAGTTCTTC
NA TRBJ1-5 TRBV6-1 16 NA CASSEPSVYSNQPQHF TGTGCCAGCAGTGAACCCAGCGTATATAGCAATCAGCCCCAGCATTTT
NA TRBJ1-1 TRBV27 11 once CASVRATEAFF TGTGCCAGCGTCAGGGCCACTGAAGCTTTCTTT
NA TRBJ2-2 TRBV5-6 19 NA CASSSPWGGAGVRTGELFF TGTGCCAGCAGCTCGCCCTGGGGGGGCGCGGGAGTAAGAACCGGGGAGCTGTTTTTT
NA TRBJ1-1 TRBV14 16 NA CASSQRLTGLNTEAFF TGTGCCAGCAGCCAACGCCTGACAGGTCTGAACACTGAAGCTTTCTTT
NA TRBJ2-2 TRBV7-2 15 NA CASSFNRPNTGELFF TGTGCCAGCAGCTTCAACAGGCCGAACACCGGGGAGCTGTTTTTT
TRBD1 TRBJ2-3 TRBV5-4 16 NA CASSLGAAGGEKARYF TGTGCCAGCAGCTTGGGTGCGGCAGGGGGCGAGAAGGCGCGGTATTTT
NA TRBJ1-2 TRBV19 13 NA CASADTDGYGYTF TGTGCCAGTGCCGACACGGATGGATATGGCTACACCTTC
TRBD1 TRBJ1-1 TRBV6-5 14 NA CASRDRGLVTEAFF TGTGCCAGCAGGGACAGGGGGCTGGTCACTGAAGCTTTCTTT
NA TRBJ1-1 TRBV12-1 16 NA CASSFGQGHMNTEAFF TGTGCCAGCAGCTTCGGGCAGGGGCATATGAACACTGAAGCTTTCTTT
NA TRBJ2-3 TRBV5-1 13 NA CASSSSQADTQYF TGCGCCAGCAGCAGCTCCCAAGCGGATACGCAGTATTTT
NA TRBJ1-2 TRBV7-2 14 few CASSPPAGGGGYTF TGTGCCAGCAGCCCCCCGGCGGGAGGGGGAGGCTACACCTTC
TRBD2 TRBJ2-7 TRBV7-6 19 NA CASSLVCLREGPPTYEQYF TGTGCCAGCAGCTTAGTGTGTTTGCGGGAGGGCCCCCCTACCTACGAGCAGTACTTC